This TCR beta chain derives from a study of neurological immune-mediated disorders. Study observations and caveats: Across subjects, expanded clones had no CDR3 amino acid sequences in common, pointing to private repertoires in all groups.

CDR1 and CDR2 from the germline V gene are SEHNR and FQNEAQ (reference sequence). The V and J ends lost 5 bases and 9 bases, in that order; junction bases with no gene match: 4. The CDR3 has 13 amino acids. cDNA synthesis was performed by 5'RACE with 10-nucleotide random UMIs. Every sequencing run returned over 160 million TCR-beta sequences, which were derived from 15-18 subjects. TCRdb reprocessed the 5' RACE reads with MiXCR, giving one entry per CDR3 protein. The sample includes around 69,000 distinct CDR3 sequences, approximately 10% of them seen just once. Time point meaning: longitudinal time-point 1 (baseline). Unsorted libraries were prepared from 2 million PBMCs that had been stored at -80 C. There are a few counts of this clonotype. Antigen: not known.

The sequence came from a young man in good health. Specimen: PBMCs. The rearrangement joins TRBV7-9 to TRBJ1-6, with 7 nucleotides matching TRBD1. The CDR3 DNA is TGTGCCAGCAGCCCCCGGGACAGTTCACCCCTCCACTTT. It translates to CASSPRDSSPLHF.